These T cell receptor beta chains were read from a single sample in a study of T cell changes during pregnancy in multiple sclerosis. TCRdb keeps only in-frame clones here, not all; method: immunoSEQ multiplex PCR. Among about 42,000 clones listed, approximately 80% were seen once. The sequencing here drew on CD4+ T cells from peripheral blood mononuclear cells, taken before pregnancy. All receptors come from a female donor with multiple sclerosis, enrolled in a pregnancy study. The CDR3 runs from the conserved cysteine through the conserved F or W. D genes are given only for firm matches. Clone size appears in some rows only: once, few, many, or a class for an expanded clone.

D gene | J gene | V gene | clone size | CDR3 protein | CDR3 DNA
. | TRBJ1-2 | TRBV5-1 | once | CASSLYSGEIYGYTF | TGCGCCAGCAGCTTGTATTCAGGGGAAATCTATGGCTACACCTTC
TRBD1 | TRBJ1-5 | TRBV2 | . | CASSQDRVGNPQHF | TGTGCCAGCAGTCAGGACAGGGTGGGGAACCCCCAGCATTTT
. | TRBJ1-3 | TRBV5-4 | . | CASSLGGLISGNTIYF | TGTGCCAGCAGCTTGGGAGGACTTATCTCTGGAAACACCATATATTTT
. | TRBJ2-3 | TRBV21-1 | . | CASSPWSGGRVRYF | TGTGCCAGCAGCCCCTGGTCAGGGGGCAGGGTCAGGTATTTT
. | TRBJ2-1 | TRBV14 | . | CASSYFVEGNEQFF | TGTGCCAGCAGCTACTTCGTAGAGGGCAATGAGCAGTTCTTC
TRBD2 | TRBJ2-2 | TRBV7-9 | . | CASSLDGLAGTGELFF | TGTGCCAGCAGCTTAGATGGACTAGCGGGCACCGGGGAGCTGTTTTTT
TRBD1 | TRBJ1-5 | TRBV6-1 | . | CASSPDRERSQPQHF | TGTGCCAGCAGTCCGGACAGGGAAAGAAGTCAGCCCCAGCATTTT
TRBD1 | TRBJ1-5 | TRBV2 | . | CASSDRQGQPQHF | TGTGCCAGCAGTGACCGACAGGGCCAGCCCCAGCATTTT
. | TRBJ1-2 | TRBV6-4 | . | CASSDGVGGYGYTF | TGTGCCAGCAGTGACGGGGTCGGGGGCTATGGCTACACCTTC
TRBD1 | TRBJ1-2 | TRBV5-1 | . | CASSWDRTYGYTF | TGCGCCAGCAGCTGGGACAGAACTTATGGCTACACCTTC
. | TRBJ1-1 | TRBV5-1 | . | CASSLGQDGTEAFF | TGCGCCAGCAGCTTGGGTCAGGATGGCACTGAAGCTTTCTTT
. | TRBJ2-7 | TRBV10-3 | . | CAIRIPLVDEQYF | TGTGCCATCAGGATACCACTAGTCGACGAGCAGTACTTC
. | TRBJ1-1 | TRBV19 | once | CASSITGSGEAFF | TGTGCCAGTAGTATTACAGGTTCGGGTGAAGCTTTCTTT
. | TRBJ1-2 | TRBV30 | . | CAWSVRGVHGYTF | TGTGCCTGGAGTGTAAGAGGCGTCCATGGCTACACCTTC
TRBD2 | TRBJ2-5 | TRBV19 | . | CASSIGTGGETQYF | TGTGCCAGTAGTATCGGGACGGGGGGGGAGACCCAGTACTTC
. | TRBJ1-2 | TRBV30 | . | CAWTKTGNYGYTF | TGTGCCTGGACGAAAACAGGGAACTATGGCTACACCTTC
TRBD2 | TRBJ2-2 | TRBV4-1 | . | CASSLGTSGKAGELFF | TGCGCCAGCAGCCTCGGGACTAGCGGGAAGGCCGGGGAGCTGTTTTTT
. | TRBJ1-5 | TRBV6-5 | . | CASSQGGKQPQHF | TGTGCCAGCAGTCAGGGTGGTAAGCAGCCCCAGCATTTT